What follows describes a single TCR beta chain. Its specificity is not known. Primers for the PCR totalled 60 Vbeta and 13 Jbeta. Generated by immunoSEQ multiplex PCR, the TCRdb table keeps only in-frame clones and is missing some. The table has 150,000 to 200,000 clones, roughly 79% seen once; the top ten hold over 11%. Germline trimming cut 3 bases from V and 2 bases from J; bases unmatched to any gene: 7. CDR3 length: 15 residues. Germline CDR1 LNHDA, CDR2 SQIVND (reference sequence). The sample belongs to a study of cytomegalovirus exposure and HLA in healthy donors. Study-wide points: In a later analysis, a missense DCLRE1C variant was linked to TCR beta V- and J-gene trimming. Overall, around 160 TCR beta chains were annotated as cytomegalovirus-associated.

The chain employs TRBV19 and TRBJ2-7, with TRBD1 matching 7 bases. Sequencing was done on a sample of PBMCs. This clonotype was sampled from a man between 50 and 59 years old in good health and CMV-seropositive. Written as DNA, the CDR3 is TGTGCCAGTAGTATCTGGGCCGGGACAGCCTACGAGCAGTACTTC. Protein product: CASSIWAGTAYEQYF.